There are a few counts of the clone carrying this T cell receptor (beta chain). The data stem from a study of control samples from healthy donors and cancer patients. Clones were sequenced by immunoSEQ multiplex PCR, and TCRdb holds only the in-frame ones, with some missing. The sample lists 250,000 to 300,000 clones, approximately 80% occurring once. CDR3 length: 15 residues. V was pared by 5 bases and J by 6 bases, with 9 bases of the junction left unmatched. Germline CDR1 LGHDT, CDR2 YNNKEL (reference sequence). This sequence was found in a woman aged 60 to 75 with lung cancer. Sequencing was carried out using PBMCs. V gene TRBV3-1 (or the pseudogene TRBV3-2) combines with J gene TRBJ2-7; TRBD2 matches at 11 bases. The CDR3 coding sequence is TGTGCCAGCAGCTTCACTAGCGGGGGAGGATCCGAGCAGTACTTC. Its protein product is CASSFTSGGGSEQYF.